One sample yielded the 18 T cell receptor beta chains listed below, sequenced in a study of CD8 T cells in Susac syndrome. RNA amounts of about 0.5 to 1 ug underwent reverse transcription with random hexamers. TCRdb used MiXCR to reprocess the immunoSEQ multiplex PCR reads, holding one entry per CDR3 protein. The sample consists of 200,000 to 300,000 distinct CDR3 sequences, 90% to 96% of them appearing once. Sequencing was performed on CD4+ T cells from PBMCs. These receptors came from a human donor with Susac syndrome.

About this clonotype: Germline is not matched at one junction end, which may reflect a read error. This chain uses TRBV7-7 with TRBJ2-5, with D unclear. The CDR3 runs 13 residues. Germline-derived CDR1 and CDR2 are SSHAT and FNYEAQ (reference sequence). The chain's CDR3 is CASSFGQKETQYF. The CDR3 DNA is TGTGCTAGCAGCTTCGGCCAGAAAGAGACCCAGTACTTC.

The rearrangement uses TRBV5-1 and TRBJ2-5; D gene ambiguous. The V end was cut by 0 bases, the J end by 7 bases, with 10 bases between. Germline CDR1 reads SGHRS; CDR2 reads YFSETQ. The CDR3 covers 13 residues. The CDR3 sequence: CASSLEGELTQYF. CDR3 in DNA: TGCGCCAGCAGCTTGGAAGGCGAATTGACCCAGTACTTC.

V usage is TRBV7-8 and J usage is TRBJ1-1, with 7 bases lining up with TRBD1. Germline CDR1 is SGHVS and CDR2 is FQNEAQ. The CDR3 has 13 residues. With V trimmed by 5 bases and J by 5 bases, 5 bases remained unmatched. DNA of the CDR3: TGTGCCAGCAGCGCGACAGGGAATACTGAAGCTTTCTTT. Its translation is CASSATGNTEAFF.

This chain uses TRBV7-9 with TRBJ1-5, with D perhaps TRBD1 (6 bases). V lost 4 bases and J lost 6, with 13 bases in between. The CDR3 runs 14 residues. CDR1 is SEHNR, CDR2 FQNEAQ, per germline (reference sequence). The CDR3 spells CASSSVGGSQPQHF. The CDR3 coding sequence is TGTGCCAGCAGCTCAGTAGGGGGGAGTCAGCCCCAGCATTTT.

V gene TRBV5-1 combines with J gene TRBJ2-1; D ambiguous. Germline values: CDR1 SGHRS, CDR2 YFSETQ. V was shortened by 0 bases and J by 8 bases, with 6 bases between the two germline ends. CDR3 length equals 12 residues. The CDR3 spells CASSLVGHEQFF. DNA of the CDR3: TGCGCCAGCAGCTTGGTCGGGCATGAGCAGTTCTTC.

J is TRBJ1-1 and V is TRBV24-1; D is possibly TRBD1 (6 bases). Trimming pared 3 bases from V and 1 base from J, leaving 8 bases between. Germline values: CDR1 KGHDR, CDR2 SFDVKD. CDR3 length: 14 amino acids. Here the CDR3 DNA reads TGTGCCACCAGTGATCCAGGGGCGAACACTGAAGCTTTCTTT. Encoded protein: CATSDPGANTEAFF.

The chain's CDR3 is CSVEDGEAFF. Written as DNA, the CDR3 is TGCAGCGTTGAAGATGGGGAAGCTTTCTTT. The J gene is TRBJ1-1, the V gene TRBV29-1, with D uncertain. Germline V lookup: CDR1 SQVTM, CDR2 ANQGSEA. CDR3 size: 10 residues. Trimming took 0 bases from V and 8 from J, leaving 4 bases between them.

The chain is built from TRBV5-4 and TRBJ2-1; 9 bases map to TRBD2. This CDR3 comprises 14 residues. V trimming: 2 bases; J trimming: 10 bases; junction bases outside the gene matches: 7. CDR1 and CDR2 (germline): SGHNT, YYREEE (reference sequence). The CDR3 reads CASSFSSGAGEQFF. The CDR3 region has the DNA TGTGCCAGCAGCTTCTCTAGCGGGGCGGGGGAGCAGTTCTTC.

This CDR3 reads CASSEALGGRPQHF. In DNA form, the CDR3 reads TGTGCCAGCAGTGAAGCGCTGGGGGGTCGGCCCCAGCATTTT. J is TRBJ1-5 and V is TRBV2; TRBD1 is a possible D gene (5 bases). Trimming cost V 0 bases and J 9 bases, with 12 bases left between them. CDR3 length: 14 amino acids. Germline CDR1 SNHLY, CDR2 FYNNEI.

The chain joins TRBV7-8 to TRBJ2-3; the match to TRBD2 covers 7 bases. V dropped 1 base and J dropped 0; count of bases not matched to a gene: 4. CDR3 length equals 16 residues. CDR1 and CDR2 (germline): SGHVS, FQNEAQ. The CDR3 protein is CASSLGNSGSTDTQYF. CDR3 nucleotide sequence: TGTGCCAGCAGCTTAGGGAATAGCGGGAGCACAGATACGCAGTATTTT.

The chain links TRBV12-3 or TRBV12-4 to TRBJ1-3; D is unclear. The CDR3 length is 14 residues. V was cut by 2 bases and J by 0 bases, with 5 bases left in between. The CDR3 spells CASSLWDSGNTIYF. CDR3 bases: TGTGCCAGCAGTTTATGGGACTCTGGAAACACCATATATTTT.

Points on this clonotype: Its ends do not fully match the called genes, so a read error is possible. The genes are TRBV12-3 or TRBV12-4 and TRBJ1-4; D is unclear. This CDR3 region has 18 residues. CDR3 DNA: TGTGCCAGCAGTTTATGGAGATGGGGAGAAGCTTTCTCCTTTTACCTTGTTTTT. Translation: CASSLWRWGEAFSFYLVF.

In DNA form, the CDR3 reads TGTGCCAGCAGTTATTTCTCGACAGGGGGTGAAGCTTTCTTT. Its translation is CASSYFSTGGEAFF. This chain links TRBV6-6 with TRBJ1-1; 9 bases are shared with TRBD1. CDR1 MNHNY and CDR2 SVGAGI come from the germline V gene (reference sequence). The CDR3 runs 14 residues. J lost 7 bases, V lost 3 bases, and 6 bases had no gene match.

This chain uses TRBV20-1 with TRBJ1-1; tentatively, D is TRBD1 (5 bases). The CDR3 spans 14 residues. CDR1 and CDR2 (germline): DFQATT, SNEGSKA (reference sequence). Trimming removed 1 base at V and 1 base at J, with 10 bases between. CDR3 sequence reads: CSARGQPSNTEAFF. The CDR3 coding sequence is TGCAGTGCTAGAGGACAGCCTTCGAACACTGAAGCTTTCTTT.

The genes are TRBV29-1 and TRBJ2-7; 9 bases match TRBD1. The V and J ends lost 4 bases and 5 bases, in that order; junction bases with no gene match: 9. The CDR3 has 14 residues. Germline V lookup: CDR1 SQVTM, CDR2 ANQGSEA. The chain's CDR3 is CSVVPGQGDDEQYF. For the CDR3, the DNA is TGCAGCGTTGTCCCGGGACAGGGCGATGACGAGCAGTACTTC.

The rearrangement joins TRBV20-1 to TRBJ2-1, with D possibly matching TRBD2 (6 bases). The ends were cut back, 5 bases at V and 4 bases at J, with 18 bases in the middle. This CDR3 has 15 amino acids. Germline V gene lookup returns CDR1 DFQATT and CDR2 SNEGSKA (reference sequence). Written as DNA, the CDR3 is TGCAGTGCTCCCTTTTCGGGAGCCACGTACAATGAGCAGTTCTTC. It codes for CSAPFSGATYNEQFF.

The chain carries TRBV3-1 and TRBJ2-3; possible D gene TRBD1, 6 bases. The germline V gene encodes CDR1 LGHDT and CDR2 YNNKEL (reference sequence). V dropped 4 bases and J dropped 0 bases, with 11 bases sitting between them. This CDR3 region has 15 residues. CDR3 protein: CASSPGVTSTDTQYF. DNA for the CDR3: TGTGCCAGCAGCCCAGGGGTTACCAGCACAGATACGCAGTATTTT.

The chain combines TRBV18 with TRBJ2-1; 8 positions match TRBD2. The length of the CDR3 is 13 residues. With V trimmed by 0 bases and J by 13 bases, 5 bases remained unmatched. Germline V CDR1 and CDR2: KGHSH, LQKENI. The CDR3 region is CASSPPDGRVQFF. CDR3 DNA sequence: TGTGCCAGCTCACCACCGGACGGGAGGGTACAGTTCTTC. Full variable domain (missing parts from reference TRBV18 and TRBJ2-1): NAGVMQNPRHLVRRRGQEARLRCSPMKGHSHVYWYRQLPEEGLKFMVYLQKENIIDESGMPKERFSAEFPKEGPSILRIQQVVRGDSAAYFCASSPPDGRVQFFGPGTRLTVL.